This entry is about one T cell receptor beta chain. Authors' analysis steps: Quantification of nucleated cells was approximated via reference gene primer amplification. Method: immunoSEQ multiplex PCR; TCRdb's copy keeps in-frame clones and lacks some. V, J and clone size derive from that table, while D and trimming were established from the DNA sequence. The table has around 110,000 clones, 75% to 95% seen once; the top ten hold roughly 1.2%. CDR3 length equals 16 residues. Per germline, CDR1 MDHEN and CDR2 SYDVKM. V shed 1 base, J shed 3 bases, and the junction held 4 bases outside the gene matches. The entry originates in a study of blood T cell repertoires in COVID-19. For the study at large: Samples representing acute and convalescent COVID-19 were sourced from the United States, Italy and Spain. The analysed material was cDNA or gDNA that came from T cells, B-cell-depleted T cells, or PBMCs.

Material: peripheral blood. The V gene is TRBV28, the J gene TRBJ1-5; 9 bases are a match to TRBD1. The source of this sequence is a woman between 25 and 40 years old with acute or convalescent COVID-19. This CDR3 is CASSLFDRGFNQPQHF. In DNA form, the CDR3 reads TGTGCCAGCAGTTTATTCGACAGGGGGTTCAATCAGCCCCAGCATTTT. The variable domain in full, with the rest retrieved from reference TRBV28 and TRBJ1-5, is DVKVTQSSRYLVKRTGEKVFLECVQDMDHENMFWYRQDPGLGLRLIYFSYDVKMKEKGDIPEGYSVSREKKERFSLILESASTNQTSMYLCASSLFDRGFNQPQHFGDGTRLSIL.